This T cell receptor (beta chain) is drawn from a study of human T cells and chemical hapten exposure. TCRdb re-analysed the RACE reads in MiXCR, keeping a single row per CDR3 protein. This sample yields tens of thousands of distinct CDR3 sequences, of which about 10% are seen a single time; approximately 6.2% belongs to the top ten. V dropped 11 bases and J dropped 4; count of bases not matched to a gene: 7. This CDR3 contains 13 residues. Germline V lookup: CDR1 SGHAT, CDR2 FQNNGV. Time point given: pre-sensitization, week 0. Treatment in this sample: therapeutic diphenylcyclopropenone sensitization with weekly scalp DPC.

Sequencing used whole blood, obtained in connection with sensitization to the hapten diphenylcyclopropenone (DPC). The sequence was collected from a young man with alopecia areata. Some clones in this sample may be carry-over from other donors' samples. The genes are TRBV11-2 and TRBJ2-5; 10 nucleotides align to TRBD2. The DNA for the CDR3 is TGTGCCGTCGAAAGACTAGCGGGAGAGACCCAGTACTTC. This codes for CAVERLAGETQYF.